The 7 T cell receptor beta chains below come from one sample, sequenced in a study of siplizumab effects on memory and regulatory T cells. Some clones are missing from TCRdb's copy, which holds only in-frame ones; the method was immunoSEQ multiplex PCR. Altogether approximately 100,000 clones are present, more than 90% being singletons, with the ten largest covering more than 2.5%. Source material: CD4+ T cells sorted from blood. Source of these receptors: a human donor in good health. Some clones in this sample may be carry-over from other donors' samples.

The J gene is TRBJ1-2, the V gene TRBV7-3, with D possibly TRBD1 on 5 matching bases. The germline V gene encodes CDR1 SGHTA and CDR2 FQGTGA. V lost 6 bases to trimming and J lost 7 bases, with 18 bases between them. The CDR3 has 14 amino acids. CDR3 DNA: TGTGCCAGCAGACCGGGACCCGCTGAGGGTGGCTACACCTTC. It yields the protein CASRPGPAEGGYTF. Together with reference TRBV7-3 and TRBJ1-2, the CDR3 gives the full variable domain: GAGVSQTPSNKVTEKGKYVELRCDPISGHTALYWYRQSLGQGPEFLIYFQGTGAADDSGLPNDRFFAVRPEGSVSTLKIQRTERGDSAVYLCASRPGPAEGGYTFGSGTRLTVV.

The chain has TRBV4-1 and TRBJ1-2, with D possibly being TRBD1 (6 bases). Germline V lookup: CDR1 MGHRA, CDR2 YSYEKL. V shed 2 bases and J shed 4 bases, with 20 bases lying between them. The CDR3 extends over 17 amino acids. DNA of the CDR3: TGCGCCAGCAGCCAACCGTGGGATTCTCGACAGGCCTATGGCTACACCTTC. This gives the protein CASSQPWDSRQAYGYTF.

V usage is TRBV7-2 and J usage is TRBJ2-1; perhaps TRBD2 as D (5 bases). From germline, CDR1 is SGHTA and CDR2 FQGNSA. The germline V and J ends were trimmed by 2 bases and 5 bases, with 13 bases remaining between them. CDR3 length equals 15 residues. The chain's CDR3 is CASSLHRRGNNEQFF. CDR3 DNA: TGTGCCAGCAGCTTACATCGTCGGGGAAACAATGAGCAGTTCTTC.

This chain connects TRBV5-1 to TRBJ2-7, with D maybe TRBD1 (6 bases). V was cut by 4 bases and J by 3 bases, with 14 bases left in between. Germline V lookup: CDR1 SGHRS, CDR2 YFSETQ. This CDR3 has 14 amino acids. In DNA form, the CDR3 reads TGCGCCAGCAGCGGAACAGGGAATTTCTACGAGCAGTACTTC. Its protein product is CASSGTGNFYEQYF.

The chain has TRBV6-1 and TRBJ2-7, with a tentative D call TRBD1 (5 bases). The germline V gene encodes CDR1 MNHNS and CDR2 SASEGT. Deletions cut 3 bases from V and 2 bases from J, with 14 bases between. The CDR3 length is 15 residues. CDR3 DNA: TGTGCCAGCAGTGATAGAGGCAGGACACCCTACGAGCAGTACTTC. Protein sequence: CASSDRGRTPYEQYF.

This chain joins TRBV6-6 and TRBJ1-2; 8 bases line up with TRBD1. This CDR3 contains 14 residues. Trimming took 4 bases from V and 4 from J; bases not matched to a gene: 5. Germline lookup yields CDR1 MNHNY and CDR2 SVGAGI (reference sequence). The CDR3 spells CASSSTGEGYGYTF. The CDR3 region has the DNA TGTGCCAGCAGTTCGACAGGGGAAGGCTATGGCTACACCTTC.

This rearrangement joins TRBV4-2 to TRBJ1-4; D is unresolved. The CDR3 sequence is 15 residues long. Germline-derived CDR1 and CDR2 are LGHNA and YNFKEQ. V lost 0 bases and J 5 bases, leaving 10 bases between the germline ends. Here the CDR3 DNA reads TGTGCCAGCAGCCAAGACGAAGGACGGAATGAAAAACTGTTTTTT. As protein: CASSQDEGRNEKLFF.